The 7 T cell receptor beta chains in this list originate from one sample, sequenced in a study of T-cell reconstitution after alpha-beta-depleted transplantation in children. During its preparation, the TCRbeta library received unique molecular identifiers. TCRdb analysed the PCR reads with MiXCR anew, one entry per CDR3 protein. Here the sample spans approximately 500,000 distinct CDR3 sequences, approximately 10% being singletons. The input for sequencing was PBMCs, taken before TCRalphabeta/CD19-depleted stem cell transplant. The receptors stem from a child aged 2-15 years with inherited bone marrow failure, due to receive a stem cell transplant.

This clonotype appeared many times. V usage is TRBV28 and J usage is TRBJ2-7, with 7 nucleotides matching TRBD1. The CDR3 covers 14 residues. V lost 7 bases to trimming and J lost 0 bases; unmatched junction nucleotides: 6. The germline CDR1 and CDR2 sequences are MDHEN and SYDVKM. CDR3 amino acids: CASTEGAVSYEQYF. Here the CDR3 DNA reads TGTGCCAGCACCGAGGGGGCGGTCTCCTACGAGCAGTACTTC.

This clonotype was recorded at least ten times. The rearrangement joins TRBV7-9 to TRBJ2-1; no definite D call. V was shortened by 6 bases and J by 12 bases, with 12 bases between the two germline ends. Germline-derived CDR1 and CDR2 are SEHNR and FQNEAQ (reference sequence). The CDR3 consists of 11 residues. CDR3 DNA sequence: TGTGCCAGCAGTCAACAGCTGGGGCAGTTCTTC. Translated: CASSQQLGQFF.

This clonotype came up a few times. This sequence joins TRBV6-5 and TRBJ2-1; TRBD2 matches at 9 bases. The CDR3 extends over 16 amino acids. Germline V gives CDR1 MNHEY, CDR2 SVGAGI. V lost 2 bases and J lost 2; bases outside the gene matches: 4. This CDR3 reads CASSYPIAGAYNEQFF. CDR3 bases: TGTGCCAGCAGTTACCCGATAGCGGGAGCCTACAATGAGCAGTTCTTC.

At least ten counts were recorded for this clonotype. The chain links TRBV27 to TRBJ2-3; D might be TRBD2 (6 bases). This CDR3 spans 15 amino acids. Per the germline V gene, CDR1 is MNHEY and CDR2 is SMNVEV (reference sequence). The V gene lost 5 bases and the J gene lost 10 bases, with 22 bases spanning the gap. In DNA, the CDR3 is TGTGCCAGCAGTGCGCCGGGTTACTACGGGGAGGCGCAGTATTTT. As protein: CASSAPGYYGEAQYF.

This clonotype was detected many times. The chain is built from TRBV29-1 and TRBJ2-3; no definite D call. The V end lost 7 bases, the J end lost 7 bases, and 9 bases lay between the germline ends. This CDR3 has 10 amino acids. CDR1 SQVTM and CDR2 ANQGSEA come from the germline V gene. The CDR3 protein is CSARENTQYF. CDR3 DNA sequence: TGCAGCGCGAGAGAGAATACGCAGTATTTT.

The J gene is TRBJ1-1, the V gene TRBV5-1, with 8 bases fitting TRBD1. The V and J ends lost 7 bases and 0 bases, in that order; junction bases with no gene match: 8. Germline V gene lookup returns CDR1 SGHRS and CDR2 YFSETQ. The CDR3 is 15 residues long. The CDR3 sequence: CASRTGGVMNTEAFF. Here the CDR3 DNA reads TGCGCCAGCCGTACAGGGGGAGTCATGAACACTGAAGCTTTCTTT. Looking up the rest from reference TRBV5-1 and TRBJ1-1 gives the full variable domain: KAGVTQTPRYLIKTRGQQVTLSCSPISGHRSVSWYQQTPGQGLQFLFEYFSETQRNKGNFPGRFSGRQFSNSRSEMNVSTLELGDSALYLCASRTGGVMNTEAFFGQGTRLTVV.

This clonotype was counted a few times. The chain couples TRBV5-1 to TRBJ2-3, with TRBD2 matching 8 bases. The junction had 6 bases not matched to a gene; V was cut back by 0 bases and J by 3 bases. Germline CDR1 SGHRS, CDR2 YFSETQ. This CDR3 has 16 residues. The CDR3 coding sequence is TGCGCCAGCAGCTTGGGTCCAGCGGGAGCAACAGATACGCAGTATTTT. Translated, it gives CASSLGPAGATDTQYF.